This T cell receptor (beta chain) originates from a study of OX40 agonist ivuxolimab in advanced cancers. Overall study findings and caveats: Clones of CD4+ and CD8+ blood T cells grew by week 6 at doses of 0.1 to 3.0 mg/kg.

The assay was immunoSEQ multiplex PCR, and TCRdb's table has in-frame clones only and misses some. This table has about 100,000 clones, about 91% appearing once. From germline, CDR1 is SGHTA and CDR2 FQGNSA. The CDR3 length is 16 residues. With V trimmed by 3 bases and J by 5 bases, 8 bases remained unmatched. This clone appeared a single time. Its target is unknown. Anyone with autoimmune disease history or systemic immunosuppression was excluded. The receptor was derived from an adult with an advanced solid tumor such as melanoma, head and neck, liver or kidney cancer. Sample: CD4+ or CD8+ T cells sorted from blood, taken in a trial of the OX40 agonist ivuxolimab. The rearrangement joins TRBV7-2 to TRBJ2-7, with 12 positions matching TRBD2. CDR3 in DNA: TGTGCCAGCAGCTTCCTGGGACTAGCGGGTGACCACGAGCAGTACTTC. Its protein product is CASSFLGLAGDHEQYF.